What follows are 5 T cell receptor beta chains derived from one specimen sequenced in a study of response to subunit inactivated influenza vaccine. From the RT-PCR reads, TCRdb called clonotypes with MiXCR, one entry per CDR3 protein. The sample contains over 450,000 distinct CDR3 sequences, 10% to 15% of which appear only once. The starting material was PBMCs from blood, obtained about 40 days after vaccination. The receptors were sampled from a man over 45 who received an inactivated influenza vaccine.

This rearrangement joins TRBV7-2 to TRBJ1-2; D may be TRBD1 (5 bases). Germline CDR1 is SGHTA and CDR2 is FQGNSA. The V and J ends lost 5 bases and 7 bases respectively, with 14 bases between them. CDR3 length: 13 amino acids. CDR3 sequence (DNA): TGTGCCAGCAGCACCGGGAGGGGTGGTGGCTACACCTTC. This codes for CASSTGRGGGYTF.

This clonotype was picked up many times. This sequence joins TRBV9 and TRBJ2-3; 9 bases agree with TRBD2. CDR1 is SGDLS and CDR2 is YYNGEE in the germline V gene. Trimming cost V 5 bases and J 1 base; bases outside gene matches: 5. This CDR3 has 15 residues. The CDR3 loop is CASSATSGRTDTQYF. CDR3 nucleotides: TGTGCCAGCAGTGCGACTAGCGGCCGCACAGATACGCAGTATTTT.

The V and J genes are TRBV14 and TRBJ2-5, with a possible D match to TRBD2 (5 bases). CDR1 and CDR2 from the germline V gene are SGHDN and FVKESK. The ends were cut back, 1 base at V and 4 bases at J, with 7 bases in the middle. The CDR3 totals 13 residues. CDR3 nucleotide sequence: TGTGCCAGCAGCCAAGGAGGGTCAGAGACCCAGTACTTC. Protein sequence: CASSQGGSETQYF.

This clonotype occurred many times. The chain is built from TRBV12-3 or TRBV12-4 and TRBJ1-5; D ambiguous. The CDR3 is 15 residues long. Trimming removed 3 bases at V and 2 bases at J, with 11 bases between. CDR3 nucleotide sequence: TGTGCCAGCAGTTTCATCTGGGGTGGCAATCAGCCCCAGCATTTT. Its translation is CASSFIWGGNQPQHF.

The CDR3: CASSFGVNTGELFF. CDR3 nucleotide sequence: TGCGCCAGCAGCTTCGGTGTAAACACCGGGGAGCTGTTTTTT. The rearrangement joins TRBV5-1 to TRBJ2-2; D not certain. The CDR3 loop spans 14 amino acids. Germline V gene lookup returns CDR1 SGHRS and CDR2 YFSETQ. Trimming took off 2 bases at V and 2 bases at J, with 7 bases between the two ends.